This T cell receptor beta chain is drawn from a study of cytomegalovirus exposure and HLA in healthy donors (dated 2017 in TCRdb). For context, the study as a whole: An earlier analysis of under 600 of the donors reported 250 to 300 Gb of sequence data and about 100 million unique TCR beta sequences from roughly 180 million T cells. An early release covering just under 650 HLA-typed donors comprised approximately 290 gigabases of sequencing data and roughly 86 million unique TCR sequences. Among the roughly 400 genotyped donors, around 81% belonged to the genetic ancestry cluster associated with self-reported Caucasian donors. The study aimed to test whether cataloging public T cell receptors could reveal signatures of past pathogen exposure. Using immunosequencing, the study profiled T cell repertoires from 666 subjects and related those repertoires to cytomegalovirus serostatus. In addition to the first cohort of about 650 subjects, a separate validation cohort of some 120 different subjects was used. To predict cytomegalovirus infection status, the study combined high-throughput TCR immunosequencing, statistical association of individual TCRs with disease status, and machine learning. A later analysis re-examined previously published TCR beta repertoires from more than 600 donors and added high-resolution HLA genotyping to investigate patterns of TCR occurrence. The later analysis used no new phenotypic data to find candidate immune exposures, relying instead on TCR beta sequences and their occurrence across donors. An earlier analysis of around 640 of the donors used high-throughput TCR beta sequencing to judge whether each TCR beta V gene segment behaved as functional or pseudogenic. Alongside the repertoire data, information on donor age, sex, ethnicity and CMV serostatus was compiled. A later genetic analysis took genome-wide SNP genotypes for about 60% of the roughly 670 donors and used that subset as a discovery cohort. Every repertoire in the discovery cohort had been generated on one and the same sequencing platform. HLA typing covered class I and class II loci at four-digit resolution. Typing coverage varied by locus: about 629-640 donors for A, B, C, DRB1 and DQB1; some 520 for DQA1; more than 600 for DPA1; 400 to 480 for DPB1. Roughly 5 DR-DQ haplotypes were handled as single units for association and clustering, since linkage in the cohort was strong. Among roughly 400 genotyped donors of the cohort, an average of about 240,000 unique TCR beta nucleotide sequences was sequenced per donor, of which 15% to 20% were non-productive. What the work shows at the level of the full study, not this receptor alone: The sequencing pipeline was judged likely to have produced a cluster of highly shared sequence variants as a technical artifact. Compared with equally common non-associated chains, HLA-associated TCR beta chains in a later analysis were more clonally expanded and had lower generation probabilities. HLA typing was unavailable for some donors at each locus, so association tests used only the typed subset. A few of the identified cytomegalovirus-associated TCR beta chains were confirmed in vitro to be specific for cytomegalovirus antigens. In the study, approximately 160 TCR beta chains were listed as associated with cytomegalovirus. In a later analysis, 16,951 TCR beta sequences were associated with specific HLA alleles at a false discovery rate of 0.05. In both the original and validation cohorts, the classifier was reported to diagnose cytomegalovirus status with high specificity and sensitivity. Across donors, most TCR sequences were observed very rarely, whereas some public TCRs were present in many individuals. Some IMGT-functional V segments, including TRBV6-2 and TRBV6-3, could not be distinguished by the 87-base-pair reads and were therefore excluded. This cohort had only TCR beta chains sequenced, and the lack of alpha or paired-chain data limited which features could be detected. The earlier analysis of almost 600 of the donors excluded about 16 rarely observed V segments, including chromosome 9 orphons, because counts were too low. A later analysis found that most CMV-associated TCR beta chains appeared HLA-restricted, with HLA associations seemingly driven largely by CMV exposure. Linkage disequilibrium might explain the correlated functional status among segregating V segments, but an unknown experimental factor could not be ruled out. Strong co-occurrence of HLA alleles, especially DR and DQ, made assigning TCR associations to individual alleles difficult. A further reported finding was that TCR beta sequences accurately predicted the HLA-A and HLA-B alleles for most subjects in the first cohort. Presence/absence analyses assumed roughly uniform sequencing depth across donors, an assumption that may not hold. In a later analysis, TCR association rates were found to vary across HLA loci, with the most associated TCRs seen for DRB1 alleles and the fewest for HLA-C alleles. In a later genetic analysis, a missense DCLRE1C variant was associated with V-gene and J-gene trimming of TCR beta chains, and the association was replicated in an independent cohort. It was suggested by the authors that the approach could potentially be generalized to other disease states and immunological phenotypes. In an earlier analysis of more than 500 of the donors, most TCR beta V segments appeared in productive rearrangements about 87% or about 30% of the time, broadly matching IMGT annotations. In a later genetic analysis, fewer N-insertions in productive TCRs were reported among donors in an Asian-associated ancestry cluster than the approximately 670-donor mean. The only immune exposure information available for the cohort was CMV serostatus. In a later analysis, several top co-occurrence clusters were reported to appear linked to parvovirus B19, influenza, CMV and Epstein-Barr virus.

According to the germline V gene (reference sequence), CDR1 reads LNHNV and CDR2 reads YYDKDF. Trimming costs V 6 bases and J 1 base, and their ends lie 9 bases apart. Including cysteine and phenylalanine, the CDR3 has 13 amino acids. Just CDR3 DNA is preserved here, 39 bases in frame from base 1. Libraries were prepared through the immunoSEQ multiplex PCR assay. For the multiplex PCR, a mixture combining 60 forward primers for TCR Vbeta segments and 13 reverse primers for TCR Jbeta segments was used. The CDR3 region of rearranged TCR beta genes was amplified from genomic DNA by a multiplex PCR assay. The amplified TCR beta libraries were sequenced on the Illumina HiSeq System as 87-base-pair reads. The paper's processing steps were these. In a later analysis, roughly 80 million unique TCR beta chains were counted across the 500 to 850 repertoires, and roughly 11 million of these chains were shared by at least two donors. A nearest-neighbor algorithm error-corrected the raw reads and collapsed the reads into unique sequences, merging closely related sequences to remove PCR and sequencing errors. Alignment of CDR3 sequences to IMGT reference sequences was used to assign V, D and J gene segments. For a sequence to be retained, a match of at least six nucleotides to both a V gene segment and a J gene segment was required. Rearrangements were called productive when the CDR3 lacked stop codons and stayed in frame with V and J; all others were non-productive. CDR3 was defined by IMGT convention, running from the second conserved V-encoded cysteine to the conserved J-encoded phenylalanine. Sequences without an unambiguous match to a single V gene segment were excluded from the earlier analysis of approximately 600 of the donors. An earlier analysis of roughly 590 of the donors called V segments functional above 56.7% productive rearrangements and segregating when the between-donor standard deviation exceeded 5%. A statistical classification framework was built to diagnose cytomegalovirus status from the catalog of TCR beta chain sequences. In a later analysis, TCR nucleotide sequences were compared against IMGT/GENE-DB human TR gene sequences so that V and J genes could be assigned. The TCRdist pipeline was used in a later analysis to assign CDR3 sequences and most-parsimonious VDJ recombination scenarios. In a later analysis, each TCR beta chain was defined by its CDR3 amino acid sequence together with its V-gene family, and reads lacking a unique V-gene family were excluded. As a way to deal with suspected cross-contamination and a sequencing artifact, a later analysis dropped approximately 570 nucleotide sequences that were highly shared and had low generation probability. In a later analysis, a clonal expansion index was calculated for each public chain from normalized within-repertoire ranks of inferred template counts. A later analysis computed generation probabilities with a VDJ recombination model fitted to out-of-frame rearrangements, and checked the results against IGoR. In a later analysis, hypergeometric tests were used to score TCR-TCR, TCR-HLA and TCR-CMV co-occurrence, with a repertoire-size bias correction applied to TCR pairs. To estimate false discovery rates, a later analysis permuted the HLA or CMV assignments 20 times. In a later analysis, co-occurring TCRs were grouped using DBSCAN, with TCRdist sequence similarity added in when clustering inside HLA-allele-positive subsets. Co-occurrence clustering excluded repertoires with fewer than 30,000 or more than 120,000 public chains, plus five with anomalous nucleotide sharing. TCRdb limited this immuneACCESS table to in-frame rearrangements with V and J called. A share of clones is missing; checked studies link under half to unresolved V genes, and the rest is unexplained. The DNA was the basis for D and trimming; V, J and clone size are from that table. Counted in this sample were about 160,000 clones; roughly 70% of them appeared once. The leading ten clones occupy around 6.9% of the sample.

In total, approximately 610 healthy bone marrow donors made up the cohort. At the time of sampling, every cohort member was nominally healthy, though immune exposures that went unrecorded were likely present. The donor was CMV seropositive and belonged to the group of 250 to 300 seropositive cohort members. Each donor provided a peripheral blood sample, and peripheral blood mononuclear cells were used for TCR beta sequencing. Genomic DNA extraction from the blood cell samples was performed with the Qiagen DNeasy Blood Extraction Kit. As for this clone: Its antigen is still unknown. No qualities accompany the bases; no much larger clone lies one base away.

This TCR derives from a man aged 35 to 55 in good health and CMV-seropositive. The rearranged chain carries TRBV15 and TRBJ2-5; too little of a D gene remains to name it. The sample taken for sequencing was PBMCs. In nucleotide form, the sequence is TGTGCCACCAGGGCCGTACCCCAAGAGACCCAGTACTTC. It codes for CATRAVPQETQYF.